Described below is a single T cell receptor (beta chain) sequence and its context. This CDR3 spans 17 amino acids. CDR1 MNHEY and CDR2 SVGEGT come from the germline V gene. Trimming took off 2 bases at V and 0 bases at J, with 11 bases between the two ends. The sample originates from a study of blood T cell repertoires in COVID-19. Method: immunoSEQ multiplex PCR; TCRdb's copy keeps in-frame clones and lacks some. This table has 350,000 to 400,000 clones, roughly 88% appearing once. The source material was PBMCs or T cells enriched from blood (not recorded which). The clonotype was recovered from a young woman with acute COVID-19. The chain couples TRBV6-2 or TRBV6-3 to TRBJ1-6; weak D call: TRBD1 (5 bases). CDR3 coding DNA: TGTGCCAGCAGTTACGGCAGGGTGGTCTCCTATAATTCACCCCTCCACTTT. Protein sequence: CASSYGRVVSYNSPLHF.